Shown below are 32 T cell receptor beta chains from a single sample sequenced in a study of human thymus T cells. The source of the thymus tissue was resections taken during corrective heart surgery. The repertoire was sequenced with immunoSEQ multiplex PCR; TCRdb's copy has only in-frame clones and lacks some. Of 100,000 to 150,000 clones listed, around 94% are singletons. The source material was thymus tissue. The receptors were sampled from a boy in the first two years of life with a congenital heart defect but otherwise immunologically healthy.

This clone was seen only once. The gene calls are TRBV18 and TRBJ1-2, with unresolved D. The CDR3 runs to 16 residues. Germline CDR1 reads KGHSH; CDR2 reads LQKENI. Trimming pared 5 bases from V and 2 bases from J, leaving 18 bases between. In nucleotides, the CDR3 is TGTGCCAGCTCAGTAGTCGGATCGGGATCGAACTATGGCTACACCTTC. Protein product: CASSVVGSGSNYGYTF.

The V call is TRBV5-5, the J call TRBJ2-1; TRBD2 aligns across 11 bases. The CDR3 sequence is 19 residues long. V was pared by 3 bases and J by 9 bases, with 20 bases of the junction left unmatched. Germline CDR1 reads SGHKS; CDR2 reads YYEKEE (reference sequence). The DNA for the CDR3 is TGTGCCAGCAGCTCCCGCCCGGTACTAGCGGGGGAGGCAGCGGGTGAGCAGTTCTTC. Protein product: CASSSRPVLAGEAAGEQFF.

The chain uses TRBV5-4 and TRBJ2-7; 7 nucleotides agree with TRBD1. The CDR3 contains 12 residues. The junction had 1 base not matched to a gene; V was cut back by 7 bases and J by 0 bases. Germline CDR1 is SGHNT and CDR2 is YYREEE (reference sequence). The CDR3 DNA sequence: TGTGCCAGCCGGGACAGCTCCTACGAGCAGTACTTC. This codes for CASRDSSYEQYF.

This chain connects TRBV7-9 to TRBJ1-1; a weak D match, TRBD1 (6 bases). Trimming removed 5 bases at V and 4 bases at J, with 11 bases between. The CDR3 loop spans 13 amino acids. Germline lookup yields CDR1 SEHNR and CDR2 FQNEAQ (reference sequence). The CDR3 sequence is CASSQGGGTEAFF. Here the CDR3 DNA reads TGTGCCAGCAGCCAAGGGGGAGGCACTGAAGCTTTCTTT.

This clone was picked up one time. In nucleotides, the CDR3 is TGTGCCAGCAGCTTGGGAAGACTAGCGGCCTACAATGAGCAGTTCTTC. Its protein product is CASSLGRLAAYNEQFF. V usage is TRBV11-2 and J usage is TRBJ2-1, with 9 positions matching TRBD2. CDR3 length equals 16 residues. The trim removed 3 bases at V and 2 bases at J, leaving 5 bases unmatched. Germline CDR1 SGHAT, CDR2 FQNNGV.

This clone has a handful of counts. The chain uses TRBV4-3 and TRBJ1-1, with 7 bases that match TRBD1. Per germline, CDR1 LGHNA and CDR2 YSLEER. This CDR3 comprises 14 residues. Trimming at V came to 0 bases and at J to 4 bases, leaving 2 bases not matched to a gene. CDR3 nucleotides: TGCGCCAGCAGCCAAGATGCAGGGGGCACTGAAGCTTTCTTT. Protein: CASSQDAGGTEAFF.

The rearrangement uses TRBV5-1 and TRBJ2-1, with 7 bases aligning to TRBD1. The V gene end was trimmed by 0 bases and the J gene end by 5 bases; junction bases not matched to a gene: 5. Germline CDR1 reads SGHRS; CDR2 reads YFSETQ. The CDR3 consists of 15 residues. CDR3 loop: CASSLEGGRHNEQFF. In DNA, the CDR3 is TGCGCCAGCAGCTTGGAAGGGGGCCGCCACAATGAGCAGTTCTTC. The variable domain in full, completed from reference TRBV5-1 and TRBJ2-1, reads KAGVTQTPRYLIKTRGQQVTLSCSPISGHRSVSWYQQTPGQGLQFLFEYFSETQRNKGNFPGRFSGRQFSNSRSEMNVSTLELGDSALYLCASSLEGGRHNEQFFGPGTRLTVL.

V usage is TRBV7-2 and J usage is TRBJ2-7; 9 bases are a match to TRBD2. The CDR3 length is 15 residues. Germline V gene sequence: CDR1 SGHTA, CDR2 FQGNSA. Trimming removed 3 bases from V and 5 bases from J; junction bases left unmatched: 8. The chain's CDR3 is CASSFRRGGIDEQYF. In DNA form, the CDR3 reads TGTGCCAGCAGCTTTCGGCGGGGGGGCATCGACGAGCAGTACTTC.

The chain carries TRBV2 and TRBJ1-1, with 9 bases fitting TRBD1. This CDR3 comprises 15 residues. Germline V gives CDR1 SNHLY, CDR2 FYNNEI. Trimming cost V 2 bases and J 7 bases; bases outside gene matches: 8. The CDR3 reads CASSEYRTGDIEAFF. CDR3 DNA: TGTGCCAGCAGTGAATACAGGACAGGGGATATTGAAGCTTTCTTT.

The genes are TRBV4-1 and TRBJ1-6; tentative D call: TRBD1 (5 bases). CDR3 length: 16 residues. V dropped 3 bases and J dropped 4 bases, with 13 bases sitting between them. Germline V lookup: CDR1 MGHRA, CDR2 YSYEKL. This CDR3 is CASSHWTSHYNSPLHF. For the CDR3, the DNA is TGCGCCAGCAGCCATTGGACATCCCATTATAATTCACCCCTCCACTTT.

This chain joins TRBV5-6 and TRBJ1-1, with D maybe TRBD1 (6 bases). The CDR3 contains 14 residues. CDR1 and CDR2 (germline): SGHDT, YYEEEE. The V gene lost 6 bases and the J gene lost 5 bases, with 17 bases spanning the gap. This chain's CDR3 is CASMIWGRYTEAFF. CDR3 in DNA: TGTGCCAGCATGATCTGGGGGCGGTATACTGAAGCTTTCTTT.

The rearrangement links TRBV5-5 to TRBJ1-1, with no clear D. The germline V gene encodes CDR1 SGHKS and CDR2 YYEKEE (reference sequence). V dropped 4 bases and J dropped 4 bases, with 17 bases sitting between them. CDR3 length: 15 residues. CDR3 sequence reads: CASSGNPSLGTEAFF. Here the CDR3 DNA reads TGTGCCAGCAGCGGCAACCCGTCTTTGGGCACTGAAGCTTTCTTT. Combining the CDR3 with reference TRBV5-5 and TRBJ1-1 gives the whole variable domain DAGVTQSPTHLIKTRGQQVTLRCSPISGHKSVSWYQQVLGQGPQFIFQYYEKEERGRGNFPDRFSARQFPNYSSELNVNALLLGDSALYLCASSGNPSLGTEAFFGQGTRLTVV.

This chain connects TRBV30 to TRBJ1-5; 11 bases match TRBD1. CDR3 size: 15 residues. Germline V gene data show CDR1 as GTSNPN and CDR2 as SVGIG (reference sequence). Trimming removed 2 bases from V and 9 bases from J; junction bases left unmatched: 9. The CDR3 nucleotides read TGTGCCTGGAGTCCACCCGGACAGGGGGCAATGCCCCAGCATTTT. Protein sequence: CAWSPPGQGAMPQHF. Looking up the rest from reference TRBV30 and TRBJ1-5 gives the full variable domain: SQTIHQWPATLVQPVGSPLSLECTVEGTSNPNLYWYRQAAGRGLQLLFYSVGIGQISSEVPQNLSASRPQDRQFILSSKKLLLSDSGFYLCAWSPPGQGAMPQHFGDGTRLSIL.

This chain's CDR3 is CASAPSSRPLAGYGYTF. CDR3 nucleotides: TGTGCCAGCGCCCCCTCCTCTAGGCCCCTGGCGGGCTATGGCTACACCTTC. The chain is built from TRBV27 and TRBJ1-2; D not resolved. CDR1 and CDR2 from the germline V gene are MNHEY and SMNVEV (reference sequence). There are 17 residues in the CDR3. Deletions cut 8 bases from V and 4 bases from J, with 26 bases between.

This clone has a single count. The rearrangement links TRBV4-1 to TRBJ1-2; D perhaps matches TRBD1 (6 bases). Deletions cut 7 bases from V and 8 bases from J, with 20 bases between. Germline V CDR1 and CDR2: MGHRA, YSYEKL. The CDR3 covers 14 residues. The DNA of the CDR3 is TGCGCCAGCATCAGTTCACCCGAGGGGGAAGGCTACACCTTC. It translates to CASISSPEGEGYTF.

This clone showed up just once. The chain employs TRBV6-1 and TRBJ2-4; D unresolved. This CDR3 has 13 amino acids. Germline loops: CDR1 MNHNS, CDR2 SASEGT. Trimming removed 10 bases from V and 7 bases from J, with 17 bases in between. This CDR3 is CATLDTILNIQYF. The DNA of the CDR3 is TGTGCCACCTTAGACACCATCCTTAACATTCAGTACTTC.

The V call is TRBV10-1, the J call TRBJ2-7, with D perhaps matching TRBD2 (5 bases). Per germline, CDR1 WNHNN and CDR2 SYGVQD (reference sequence). The ends were cut back, 0 bases at V and 2 bases at J, with 11 bases in the middle. This CDR3 comprises 15 residues. CDR3 sequence reads: CASSESRDYPYEQYF. Here the CDR3 DNA reads TGCGCCAGCAGTGAGTCACGAGACTATCCCTACGAGCAGTACTTC.

The chain is built from TRBV5-1 and TRBJ2-5, with D perhaps matching TRBD1 (6 bases). Germline CDR1 and CDR2: SGHRS and YFSETQ. This CDR3 comprises 16 residues. With 0 bases removed from V and 5 bases from J, the gap between germline ends came to 17 bases. Written as DNA, the CDR3 is TGCGCCAGCAGCTTGGAGGGTAGTTGGCAGGGGGAGACCCAGTACTTC. Its translation is CASSLEGSWQGETQYF.

This clone came up once. The CDR3 nucleotides read TGTGCCAGCAGCAAAGTTTGTCAGTCTAAGTCGGATACGCAGTATTTT. Encoded protein: CASSKVCQSKSDTQYF. This chain uses TRBV21-1 with TRBJ2-3. TRBV21-1 is marked as a pseudogene. This CDR3 region has 16 residues.

The chain carries TRBV11-2 and TRBJ1-3; no clear D gene. Trimming removed 2 bases from V and 8 bases from J, with 13 bases in between. This CDR3 spans 14 amino acids. Germline V gene data show CDR1 as SGHAT and CDR2 as FQNNGV. CDR3 protein: CASSLNSHLHTIYF. Here the CDR3 DNA reads TGTGCCAGCAGCTTAAACAGTCATCTGCACACCATATATTTT. Full variable domain (rest looked up from reference TRBV11-2 and TRBJ1-3): EAGVAQSPRYKIIEKRQSVAFWCNPISGHATLYWYQQILGQGPKLLIQFQNNGVVDDSQLPKDRFSAERLKGVDSTLKIQPAKLEDSAVYLCASSLNSHLHTIYFGEGSWLTVV.

The chain couples TRBV5-6 to TRBJ1-6; 9 positions agree with TRBD1. This CDR3 region has 18 residues. Germline lookup yields CDR1 SGHDT and CDR2 YYEEEE. J lost 5 bases, V lost 1 base, and 10 bases had no gene match. CDR3 amino acids: CASSLTGGIVINNSPLHF. Written as DNA, the CDR3 is TGTGCCAGCAGCTTGACAGGGGGCATCGTTATCAATAATTCACCCCTCCACTTT.

The V call is TRBV29-1, the J call TRBJ2-1; a weak D match, TRBD1 (6 bases). Germline V gene lookup returns CDR1 SQVTM and CDR2 ANQGSEA. The CDR3 extends over 18 amino acids. The V end lost 3 bases, the J end lost 1 base, and 22 bases lay between the germline ends. The CDR3 protein is CSVDPYQGHRESYNEQFF. The CDR3 bases are TGCAGCGTTGACCCCTACCAGGGACACAGGGAATCCTACAATGAGCAGTTCTTC.

V and J are TRBV11-3 and TRBJ2-5; 8 nucleotides line up with TRBD1. Germline V lookup: CDR1 SGHNT, CDR2 YENEEA. The CDR3 runs 15 residues. After removal of 6 bases from V and 5 bases from J, the junction contained 11 bases not matched to a gene. CDR3 protein: CASSAWDTGGETQYF. The CDR3 DNA reads TGTGCCAGCAGTGCATGGGACACAGGGGGGGAGACCCAGTACTTC.

This rearrangement joins TRBV28 to TRBJ1-1; D gene uncertain. The germline gives CDR1 MDHEN, CDR2 SYDVKM. The CDR3 is 15 amino acids. Trimming shortened V by 5 bases and J by 0 bases, and 13 bases separated the two germline ends. In DNA, the CDR3 is TGTGCCAGCAGTCGCCTCAGGCCCATGAACACTGAAGCTTTCTTT. This encodes CASSRLRPMNTEAFF.

The chain recombines TRBV11-3 with TRBJ2-7; D tentatively fits TRBD1 or TRBD2 (6 bases each). The germline V gene encodes CDR1 SGHNT and CDR2 YENEEA. This CDR3 has 15 amino acids. The germline V and J ends were trimmed by 3 bases and 2 bases, with 14 bases remaining between them. DNA of the CDR3: TGTGCCAGCAGCTTTGAAAAGGGGGGTGCCTACGAGCAGTACTTC. It specifies CASSFEKGGAYEQYF.

This chain connects TRBV28 to TRBJ2-7, with TRBD2 identical over 7 bases. CDR1 is MDHEN and CDR2 is SYDVKM in the germline V gene. The V and J ends lost 6 bases and 4 bases, in that order; junction bases with no gene match: 9. The CDR3 spans 14 residues. The CDR3 DNA is TGTGCCAGCAGGGGGAGGGATACTAAGTACGAGCAGTACTTC. Translated: CASRGRDTKYEQYF.

The V call is TRBV28, the J call TRBJ1-4, with unresolved D. The CDR3 runs 17 residues. V lost 3 bases and J 1 base, leaving 15 bases between the germline ends. The germline CDR1 and CDR2 sequences are MDHEN and SYDVKM. CDR3 coding DNA: TGTGCCAGCAGTTTTTTTCCCTCGCCAGAAACTAATGAAAAACTGTTTTTT. It yields the protein CASSFFPSPETNEKLFF.

As for this clone: Because it lacks the conserved phenylalanine or tryptophan at the end, this CDR3 is likely a read error. No DNA is shown, since the ends of the CDR3 on it are uncertain; the CDR3 is the one TCRdb lists. The J gene is TRBJ1-1, the V gene TRBV5-4. Germline values: CDR1 SGHNT, CDR2 YYREEE (reference sequence). The CDR3 length equals 13 residues, ends included. The CDR3 sequence: CASSFIFGGKAGG.

The CDR3 is CASSPRDRDSGNTIYF. CDR3 DNA sequence: TGTGCCAGCAGCCCCCGGGACAGGGACTCTGGAAACACCATATATTTT. The chain is built from TRBV2 and TRBJ1-3; 9 bases align to TRBD1. The length of the CDR3 is 16 residues. Trimming at V came to 6 bases and at J to 0 bases, leaving 6 bases not matched to a gene. The germline V gene encodes CDR1 SNHLY and CDR2 FYNNEI. The full variable domain, in which reference TRBV2 and TRBJ1-3 provide the parts outside the CDR3, is EPEVTQTPSHQVTQMGQEVILRCVPISNHLYFYWYRQILGQKVEFLVSFYNNEISEKSEIFDDQFSVERPDGSNFTLKIRSTKLEDSAMYFCASSPRDRDSGNTIYFGEGSWLTVV.

The genes are TRBV5-4 and TRBJ2-1, with D perhaps matching TRBD2 (6 bases). The CDR3 is 14 residues long. Germline V gives CDR1 SGHNT, CDR2 YYREEE (reference sequence). Deletions cut 4 bases from V and 0 bases from J, with 8 bases between. The CDR3 DNA sequence: TGTGCCAGCAGCCTGGGGGGCTCCTACAATGAGCAGTTCTTC. Its translation is CASSLGGSYNEQFF.

This chain links TRBV14 with TRBJ1-2; 8 bases fit TRBD1. Trimming at V came to 0 bases and at J to 7 bases, leaving 19 bases not matched to a gene. CDR1 and CDR2 from the germline V gene are SGHDN and FVKESK. CDR3 size: 19 residues. CDR3 DNA sequence: TGTGCCAGCAGCCAAGATGGTCTGGCGGAGACAGGGGACGAGCTTGGCTACACCTTC. This sequence encodes CASSQDGLAETGDELGYTF.

The chain uses TRBV30 and TRBJ1-1; perhaps TRBD1 as D (5 bases). CDR1 is GTSNPN and CDR2 is SVGIG in the germline V gene (reference sequence). V lost 3 bases to trimming and J lost 0 bases, with 11 bases between them. This CDR3 has 14 amino acids. The CDR3, as DNA: TGTGCCTGGAGGGGGACGGACCTGAACACTGAAGCTTTCTTT. Translation: CAWRGTDLNTEAFF.